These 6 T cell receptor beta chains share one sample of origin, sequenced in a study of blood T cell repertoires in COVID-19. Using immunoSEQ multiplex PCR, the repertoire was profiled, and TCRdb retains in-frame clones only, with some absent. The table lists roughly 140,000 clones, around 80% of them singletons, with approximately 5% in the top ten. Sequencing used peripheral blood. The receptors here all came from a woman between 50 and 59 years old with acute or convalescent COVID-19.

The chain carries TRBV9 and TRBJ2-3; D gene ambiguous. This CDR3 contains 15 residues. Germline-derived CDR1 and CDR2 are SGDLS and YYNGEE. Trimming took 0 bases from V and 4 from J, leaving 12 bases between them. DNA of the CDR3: TGTGCCAGCAGCGTAGGGCTAGAAAATCCAGATACGCAGTATTTT. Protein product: CASSVGLENPDTQYF.

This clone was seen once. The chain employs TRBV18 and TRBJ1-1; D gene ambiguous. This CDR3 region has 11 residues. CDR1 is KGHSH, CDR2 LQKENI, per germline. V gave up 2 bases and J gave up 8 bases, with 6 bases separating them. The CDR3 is CASSPEGEAFF. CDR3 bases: TGTGCCAGCTCACCAGAGGGCGAAGCTTTCTTT.

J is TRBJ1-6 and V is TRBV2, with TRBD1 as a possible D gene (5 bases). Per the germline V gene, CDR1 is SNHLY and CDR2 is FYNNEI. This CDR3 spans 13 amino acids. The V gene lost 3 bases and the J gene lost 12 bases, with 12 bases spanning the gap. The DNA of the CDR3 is TGTGCCAGCAGTGAGCAGGACAAACAACCCCTCCACTTT. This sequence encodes CASSEQDKQPLHF.

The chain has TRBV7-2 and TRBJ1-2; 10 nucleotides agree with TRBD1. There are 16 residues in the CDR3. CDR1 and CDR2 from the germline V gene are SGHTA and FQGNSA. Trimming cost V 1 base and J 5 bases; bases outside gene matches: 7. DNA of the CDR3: TGTGCCAGCAGCTTAGAGGGGGGGACAGGGGAATATGGCTACACCTTC. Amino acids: CASSLEGGTGEYGYTF.

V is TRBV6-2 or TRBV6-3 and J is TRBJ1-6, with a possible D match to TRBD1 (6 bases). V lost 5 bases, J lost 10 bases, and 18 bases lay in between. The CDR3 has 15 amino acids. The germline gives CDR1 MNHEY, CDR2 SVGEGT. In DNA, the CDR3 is TGTGCCAGCAGTCCCATACAGGGTTCGCGATCACCCCTCCACTTT. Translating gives CASSPIQGSRSPLHF.

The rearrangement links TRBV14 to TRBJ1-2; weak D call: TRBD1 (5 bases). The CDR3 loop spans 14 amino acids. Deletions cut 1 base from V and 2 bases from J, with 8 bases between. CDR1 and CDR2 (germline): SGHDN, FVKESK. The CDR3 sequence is CASSQAAGNYGYTF. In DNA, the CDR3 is TGTGCCAGCAGCCAAGCGGCAGGGAACTATGGCTACACCTTC. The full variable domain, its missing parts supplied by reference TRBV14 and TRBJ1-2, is EAGVTQFPSHSVIEKGQTVTLRCDPISGHDNLYWYRRVMGKEIKFLLHFVKESKQDESGMPNNRFLAERTGGTYSTLKVQPAELEDSGVYFCASSQAAGNYGYTFGSGTRLTVV.